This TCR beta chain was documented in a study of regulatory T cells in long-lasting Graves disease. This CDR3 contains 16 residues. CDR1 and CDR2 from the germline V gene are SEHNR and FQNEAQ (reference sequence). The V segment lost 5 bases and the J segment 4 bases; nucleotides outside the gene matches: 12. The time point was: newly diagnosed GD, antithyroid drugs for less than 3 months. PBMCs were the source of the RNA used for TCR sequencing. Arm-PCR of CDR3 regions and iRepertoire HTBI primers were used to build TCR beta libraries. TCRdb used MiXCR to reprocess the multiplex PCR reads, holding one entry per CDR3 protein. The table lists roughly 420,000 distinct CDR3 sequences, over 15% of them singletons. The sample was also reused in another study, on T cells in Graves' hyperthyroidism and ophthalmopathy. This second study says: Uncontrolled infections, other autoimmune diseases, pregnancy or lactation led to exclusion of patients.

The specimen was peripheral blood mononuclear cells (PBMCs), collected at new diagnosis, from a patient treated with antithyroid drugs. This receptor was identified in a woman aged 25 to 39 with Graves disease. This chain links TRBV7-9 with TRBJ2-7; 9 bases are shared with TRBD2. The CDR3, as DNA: TGTGCCAGCAGCCAAAGAATAGCGGGAGATCGATACGAGCAGTACTTC. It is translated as CASSQRIAGDRYEQYF.